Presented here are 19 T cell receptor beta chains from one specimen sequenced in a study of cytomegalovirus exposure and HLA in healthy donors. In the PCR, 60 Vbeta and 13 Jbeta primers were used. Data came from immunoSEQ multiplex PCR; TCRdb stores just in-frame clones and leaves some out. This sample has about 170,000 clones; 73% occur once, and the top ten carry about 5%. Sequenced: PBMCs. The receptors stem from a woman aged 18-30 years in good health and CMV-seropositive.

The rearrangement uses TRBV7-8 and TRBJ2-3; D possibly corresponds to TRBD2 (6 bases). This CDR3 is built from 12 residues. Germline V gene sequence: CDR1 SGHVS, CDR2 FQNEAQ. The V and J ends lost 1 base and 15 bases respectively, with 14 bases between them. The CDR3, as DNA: TGTGCCAGCAGCTTAGACGGAGGGTCGGAATATTTT. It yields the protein CASSLDGGSEYF.

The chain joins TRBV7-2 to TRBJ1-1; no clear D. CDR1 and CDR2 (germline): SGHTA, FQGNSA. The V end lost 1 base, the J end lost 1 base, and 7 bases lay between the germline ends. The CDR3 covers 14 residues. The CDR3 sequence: CASSLDSPNTEAFF. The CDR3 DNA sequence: TGTGCCAGCAGCTTAGACAGCCCGAACACTGAAGCTTTCTTT. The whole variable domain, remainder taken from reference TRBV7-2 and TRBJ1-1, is GAGVSQSPSNKVTEKGKDVELRCDPISGHTALYWYRQSLGQGLEFLIYFQGNSAPDKSGLPSDRFSAERTGGSVSTLTIQRTQQEDSAVYLCASSLDSPNTEAFFGQGTRLTVV.

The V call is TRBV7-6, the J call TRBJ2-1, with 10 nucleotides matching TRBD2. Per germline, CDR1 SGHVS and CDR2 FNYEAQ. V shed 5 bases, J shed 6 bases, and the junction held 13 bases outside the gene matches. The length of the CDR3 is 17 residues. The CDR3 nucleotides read TGTGCCAGCAGCGATAGCGGGGGGTTTAAAGATATCAATGAGCAGTTCTTC. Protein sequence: CASSDSGGFKDINEQFF.

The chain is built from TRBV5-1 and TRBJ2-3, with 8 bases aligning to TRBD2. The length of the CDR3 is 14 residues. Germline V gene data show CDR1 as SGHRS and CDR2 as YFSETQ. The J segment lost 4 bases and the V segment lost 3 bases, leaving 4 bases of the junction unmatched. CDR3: CASSSRGGSDTQYF. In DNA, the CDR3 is TGCGCCAGCAGCTCCCGGGGGGGCTCAGATACGCAGTATTTT.

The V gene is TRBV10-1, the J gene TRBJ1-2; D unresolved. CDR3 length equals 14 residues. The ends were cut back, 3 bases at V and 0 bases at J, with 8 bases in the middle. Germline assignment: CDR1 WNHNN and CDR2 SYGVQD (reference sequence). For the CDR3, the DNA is TGCGCCAGCAGTGAACAGCTCGCTAACTATGGCTACACCTTC. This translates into CASSEQLANYGYTF.

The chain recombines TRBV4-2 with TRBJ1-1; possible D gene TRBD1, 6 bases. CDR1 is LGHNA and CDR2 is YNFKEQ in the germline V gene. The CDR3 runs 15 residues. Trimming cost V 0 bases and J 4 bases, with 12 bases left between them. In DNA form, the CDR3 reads TGTGCCAGCAGCCAAGAACGAAGGGGGTCCACTGAAGCTTTCTTT. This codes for CASSQERRGSTEAFF.

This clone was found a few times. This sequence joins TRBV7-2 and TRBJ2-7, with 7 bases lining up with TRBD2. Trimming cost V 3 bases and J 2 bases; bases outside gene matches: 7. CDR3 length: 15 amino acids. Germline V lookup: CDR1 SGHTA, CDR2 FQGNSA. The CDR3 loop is CASSFSGTNAYEQYF. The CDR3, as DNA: TGTGCCAGCAGCTTTTCCGGGACTAATGCCTACGAGCAGTACTTC.

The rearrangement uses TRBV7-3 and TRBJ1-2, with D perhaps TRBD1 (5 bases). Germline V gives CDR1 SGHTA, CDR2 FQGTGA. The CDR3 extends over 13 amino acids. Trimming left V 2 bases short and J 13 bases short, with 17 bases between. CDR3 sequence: CASSLRQAGSATF. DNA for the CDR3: TGTGCCAGCAGCTTACGGCAGGCAGGGTCGGCCACCTTC.

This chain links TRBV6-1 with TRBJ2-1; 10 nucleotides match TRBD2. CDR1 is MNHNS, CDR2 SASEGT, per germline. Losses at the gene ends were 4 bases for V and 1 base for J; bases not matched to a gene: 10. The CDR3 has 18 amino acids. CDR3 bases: TGTGCCAGCAGTGGGAATAGCGGGGGGAGTGGGTCCTACAATGAGCAGTTCTTC. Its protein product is CASSGNSGGSGSYNEQFF.

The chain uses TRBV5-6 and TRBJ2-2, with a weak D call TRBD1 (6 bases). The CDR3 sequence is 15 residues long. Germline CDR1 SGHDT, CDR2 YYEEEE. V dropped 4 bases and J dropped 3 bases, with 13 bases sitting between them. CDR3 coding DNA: TGTGCCAGCAGCCCCTACAGGGAAGACACCGGGGAGCTGTTTTTT. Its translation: CASSPYREDTGELFF.

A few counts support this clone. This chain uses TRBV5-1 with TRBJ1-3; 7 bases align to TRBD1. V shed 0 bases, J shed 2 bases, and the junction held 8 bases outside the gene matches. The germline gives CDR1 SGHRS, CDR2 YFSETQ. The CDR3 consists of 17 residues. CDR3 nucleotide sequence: TGCGCCAGCAGCTTGGAGGCAGGGGGTGATCCTGGAAACACCATATATTTT. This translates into CASSLEAGGDPGNTIYF.

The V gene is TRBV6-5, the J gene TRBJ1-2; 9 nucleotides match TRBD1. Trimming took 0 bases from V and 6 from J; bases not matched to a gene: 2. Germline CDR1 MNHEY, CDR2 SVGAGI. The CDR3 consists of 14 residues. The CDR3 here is CASSYSGQGHGYTF. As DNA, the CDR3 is TGTGCCAGCAGTTACTCAGGACAGGGGCATGGCTACACCTTC.

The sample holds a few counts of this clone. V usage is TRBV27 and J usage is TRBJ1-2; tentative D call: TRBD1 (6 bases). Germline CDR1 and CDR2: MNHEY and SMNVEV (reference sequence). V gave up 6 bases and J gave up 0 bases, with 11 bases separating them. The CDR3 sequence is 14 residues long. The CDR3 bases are TGTGCCAGCAGACCGGGGGGCCCTAACTATGGCTACACCTTC. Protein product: CASRPGGPNYGYTF.

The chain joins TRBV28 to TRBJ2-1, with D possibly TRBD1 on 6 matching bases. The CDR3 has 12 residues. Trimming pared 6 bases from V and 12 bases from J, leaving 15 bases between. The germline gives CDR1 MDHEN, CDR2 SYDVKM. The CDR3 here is CASRVGQSGQFF. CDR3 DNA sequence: TGTGCCAGCAGGGTCGGACAGAGTGGGCAGTTCTTC.

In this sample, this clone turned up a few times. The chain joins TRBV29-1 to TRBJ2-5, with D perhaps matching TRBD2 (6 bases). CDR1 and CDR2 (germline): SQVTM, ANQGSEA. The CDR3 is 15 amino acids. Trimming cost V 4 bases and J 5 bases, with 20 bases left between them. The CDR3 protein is CSVAGSDTRGETQYF. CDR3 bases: TGCAGCGTTGCGGGCTCCGACACTCGGGGGGAGACCCAGTACTTC.

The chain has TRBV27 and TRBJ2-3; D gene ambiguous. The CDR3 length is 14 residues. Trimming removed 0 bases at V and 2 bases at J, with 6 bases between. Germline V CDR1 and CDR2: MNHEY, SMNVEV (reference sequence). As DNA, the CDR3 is TGTGCCAGCAGTTTATCTAGCCCCACAGATACGCAGTATTTT. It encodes CASSLSSPTDTQYF.

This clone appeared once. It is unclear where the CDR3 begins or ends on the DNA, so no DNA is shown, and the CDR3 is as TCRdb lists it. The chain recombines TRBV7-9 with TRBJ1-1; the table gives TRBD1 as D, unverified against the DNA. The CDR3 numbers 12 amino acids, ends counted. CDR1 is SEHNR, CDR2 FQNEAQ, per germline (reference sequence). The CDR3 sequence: CASRPGVPEAFF.

The CDR3 region is CASSLFIDSPLHF. CDR3 nucleotides: TGTGCCAGCAGCTTGTTCATTGATTCACCCCTCCACTTT. The chain couples TRBV5-4 to TRBJ1-6; D call uncertain. Germline values: CDR1 SGHNT, CDR2 YYREEE (reference sequence). The CDR3 length is 13 residues. The V end was cut by 1 base, the J end by 8 bases, with 7 bases between. The full variable domain, with the rest looked up from reference TRBV5-4 and TRBJ1-6, is ETGVTQSPTHLIKTRGQQVTLRCSSQSGHNTVSWYQQALGQGPQFIFQYYREEENGRGNFPPRFSGLQFPNYSSELNVNALELDDSALYLCASSLFIDSPLHFGNGTRLTVT.

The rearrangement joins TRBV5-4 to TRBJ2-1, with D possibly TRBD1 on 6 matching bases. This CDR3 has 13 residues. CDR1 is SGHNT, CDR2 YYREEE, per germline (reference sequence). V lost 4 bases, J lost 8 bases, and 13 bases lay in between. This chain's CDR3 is CASSHVRQDEQFF. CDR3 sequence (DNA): TGTGCCAGCAGCCACGTCAGACAGGATGAGCAGTTCTTC.